The 9 T cell receptor beta chains below were found in one sample sequenced in a study of blood T cells in healthy people across ages. A J-beta primer mix and a sample-barcoded 5' primer were used in a second PCR of roughly 7 to 12 cycles. Each CDR3 protein gets one entry after TCRdb re-called the 5' RACE reads with MiXCR. The sample shows under 2,000,000 distinct CDR3 sequences, about 50% of them seen only once. Sequencing was done on a sample of blood. The receptors here all came from a woman aged 40 to 55 in good health.

This clonotype was seen more than once but under ten times. The rearrangement uses TRBV29-1 and TRBJ2-3, with a possible D match to TRBD2 (6 bases). CDR3 length: 14 residues. V dropped 8 bases and J dropped 3 bases, with 18 bases sitting between them. Germline V gene data show CDR1 as SQVTM and CDR2 as ANQGSEA. CDR3 sequence reads: CSPTRGGSTDTQYF. The CDR3, as DNA: TGCAGCCCGACCCGGGGAGGTTCAACAGATACGCAGTATTTT.

This chain uses TRBV2 with TRBJ2-4; the D gene is possibly TRBD2 (6 bases). The DNA matches TRBJ2-5 better at its end, which makes the J call doubtful. Germline V gene sequence: CDR1 SNHLY, CDR2 FYNNEI. The CDR3 loop spans 12 amino acids. The DNA of the CDR3 is TGTGCCGGGGGGAGACAGCAAGAGACCCAGTACTTC. Its protein product is CAGGRQQETQYF.

As to this clonotype: At one end the junction does not follow the germline gene, possibly because of a read error. DNA for the CDR3: TGTGTCAGCAGTTTAACCCCGGGACAAGATCGCGATACGCAGTATTTT. Translating it yields CVSSLTPGQDRDTQYF. The rearrangement uses TRBV12-3 or TRBV12-4 and TRBJ2-3; D perhaps matches TRBD1 (6 bases). The length of the CDR3 is 16 residues.

This clonotype has a handful of counts. The rearrangement links TRBV27 to TRBJ2-3; D is unclear. The CDR3 length is 16 residues. Germline-derived CDR1 and CDR2 are MNHEY and SMNVEV (reference sequence). The V and J ends lost 5 bases and 6 bases respectively, with 21 bases between them. In DNA, the CDR3 is TGTGCCAGCAGTCCCTCCGGCTCCACTGACACTGATACGCAGTATTTT. Translated: CASSPSGSTDTDTQYF.

In this sample, this clonotype turned up a few times. J is TRBJ1-5 and V is TRBV5-1; weak D call: TRBD1 (5 bases). The germline V gene has CDR1 SGHRS and CDR2 YFSETQ. The germline V and J ends were trimmed by 4 bases and 6 bases, with 14 bases remaining between them. The CDR3 covers 14 residues. CDR3 coding DNA: TGCGCCAGCAGCCCGGGGGGGGTCGGTCAGCCCCAGCATTTT. Translation gives CASSPGGVGQPQHF.

The J gene is TRBJ1-1, the V gene TRBV20-1; D unclear. CDR3 length equals 13 residues. Per germline, CDR1 DFQATT and CDR2 SNEGSKA (reference sequence). With 2 bases removed from V and 3 bases from J, the gap between germline ends came to 10 bases. For the CDR3, the DNA is TGCAGTGCTAGACCCCCCTCGGACACTGAAGCTTTCTTT. Its protein product is CSARPPSDTEAFF.

This clonotype showed up just a few times. This rearrangement joins TRBV6-2 or TRBV6-3 to TRBJ2-1; 8 bases agree with TRBD1. V was pared by 6 bases and J by 2 bases, with 3 bases of the junction left unmatched. The CDR3 is 14 residues long. Germline lookup yields CDR1 MNHEY and CDR2 SVGEGT. The CDR3 here is CASRRTGPYNEQFF. The DNA of the CDR3 is TGTGCCAGCAGGAGGACAGGGCCCTACAATGAGCAGTTCTTC.

This clonotype appeared a few times. This chain links TRBV7-2 with TRBJ2-5; D is possibly TRBD1 or TRBD2 (5 bases each). There are 16 residues in the CDR3. CDR1 is SGHTA, CDR2 FQGNSA, per germline. V lost 1 base and J 5 bases, leaving 17 bases between the germline ends. The DNA for the CDR3 is TGTGCCAGCAGCTTAGGAGGTCGGCAGGGACGCGAGACCCAGTACTTC. This translates into CASSLGGRQGRETQYF.

This clonotype was seen repeatedly, ten times or more. The junction departs from germline at one end; a sequencing error may be responsible. The chain links TRBV5-1 to TRBJ2-3; 7 nucleotides line up with TRBD2. Germline assignment: CDR1 SGHRS and CDR2 YFSETQ. The CDR3 spans 15 residues. CDR3 loop: CASSLLAASTDTQYF. Written as DNA, the CDR3 is TGTGCCAGCAGTTTGCTAGCGGCTAGCACAGATACGCAGTATTTT.